This TCR beta chain came from a study of T-cell memory formation after mild COVID-19. The ends lost 0 bases at V and 0 bases at J; junction bases unmatched: 1. This CDR3 is 18 amino acids long. Per germline, CDR1 SGHVS and CDR2 FNYEAQ. Each CDR3 protein gets one entry after TCRdb re-called the 5' RACE reads with MiXCR. This table holds about 140,000 distinct CDR3 sequences, 14% to 15% found once. This clonotype has at least ten counts. V and J are TRBV7-6 and TRBJ2-1; TRBD2 aligns across 14 bases. The sequence was obtained from an adult woman who had mild COVID-19 (a few samples of this study predate the infection). Cell type and time point are not known. The sample was PBMCs or a T cell subset sorted from them (not recorded which). CDR3 residues: CASSLAGTSGSSYNEQFF. In DNA, the CDR3 is TGTGCCAGCAGCTTAGCGGGGACTAGCGGGAGCTCCTACAATGAGCAGTTCTTC.